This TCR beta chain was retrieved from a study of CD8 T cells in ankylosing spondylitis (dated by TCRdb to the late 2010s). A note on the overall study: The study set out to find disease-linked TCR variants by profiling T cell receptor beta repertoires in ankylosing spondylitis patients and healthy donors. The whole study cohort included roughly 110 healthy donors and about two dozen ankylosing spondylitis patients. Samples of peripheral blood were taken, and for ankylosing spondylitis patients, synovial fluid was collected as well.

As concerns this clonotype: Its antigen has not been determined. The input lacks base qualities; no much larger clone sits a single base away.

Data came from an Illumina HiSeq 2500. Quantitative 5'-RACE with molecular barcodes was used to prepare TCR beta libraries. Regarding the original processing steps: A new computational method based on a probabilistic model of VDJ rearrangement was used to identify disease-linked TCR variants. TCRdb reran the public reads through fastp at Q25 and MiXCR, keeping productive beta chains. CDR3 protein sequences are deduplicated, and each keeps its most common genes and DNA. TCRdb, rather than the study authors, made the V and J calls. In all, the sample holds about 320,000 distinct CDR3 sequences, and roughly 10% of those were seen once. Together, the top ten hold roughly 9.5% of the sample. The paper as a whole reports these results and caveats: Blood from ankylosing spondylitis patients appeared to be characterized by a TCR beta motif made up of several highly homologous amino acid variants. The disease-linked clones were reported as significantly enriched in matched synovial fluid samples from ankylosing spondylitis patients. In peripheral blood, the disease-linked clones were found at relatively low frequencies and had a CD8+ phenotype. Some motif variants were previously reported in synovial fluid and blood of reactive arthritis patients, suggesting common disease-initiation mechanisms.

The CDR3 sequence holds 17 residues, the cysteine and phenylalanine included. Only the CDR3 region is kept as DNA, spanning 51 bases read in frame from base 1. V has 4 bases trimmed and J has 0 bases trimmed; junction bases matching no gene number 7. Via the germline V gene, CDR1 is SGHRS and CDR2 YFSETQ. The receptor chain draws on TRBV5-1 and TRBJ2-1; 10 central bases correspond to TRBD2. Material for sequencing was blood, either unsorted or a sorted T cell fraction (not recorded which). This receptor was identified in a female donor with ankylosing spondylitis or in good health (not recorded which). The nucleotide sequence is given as TGCGCCAGCAGCACCCCAATAGCGGGGGGCTCCTACAATGAGCAGTTCTTC. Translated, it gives CASSTPIAGGSYNEQFF.